Listed below are T cell receptor beta chains from one sample, sequenced in a study of persistence of HIV-infected CD4 T cells. The antigens these receptors bind are not known. TCRdb's copy holds only in-frame clones and misses some; the assay was immunoSEQ multiplex PCR. The top ten hold more than 1.3% of the sample, which has fewer than 35,000 clones, 60% to 75% seen once. The sequences come from CD4+ T cells sorted from PBMCs after approximately 19-hour stimulation, collected from a patient who received antiretroviral therapy. These receptors were taken from an adult man with HIV who was CMV-seropositive. CDR3s include the opening cysteine and the closing phenylalanine or tryptophan. Fields, in order: clone size, J gene, V gene, D gene, CDR3 DNA, CDR3 protein. A D gene is named only where the DNA matches it firmly. A row's size may be missing; if present it is once, few, many or a size class.

size: NA; J: TRBJ1-5; V: TRBV6-5; D: NA; DNA: TGTGCCAGCAGGCAGGTTAGCAATCAGCCCCAGCATTTT; CDR3: CASRQVSNQPQHF
size: NA; J: TRBJ1-5; V: TRBV18; D: NA; DNA: TGTGCCAGCTCACCGGTCTGGGGGGAGAGTCAGCCCCAGCATTTT; CDR3: CASSPVWGESQPQHF
size: NA; J: TRBJ1-6; V: TRBV19; D: NA; DNA: TGTGCCAGTAGTATCCCGGGGGCGGAATCACCCCTCCACTTT; CDR3: CASSIPGAESPLHF
size: NA; J: TRBJ2-3; V: TRBV6-5; D: NA; DNA: TGTGCCAGCAAAGGAGGGGGCGTAGATACGCAGTATTTT; CDR3: CASKGGGVDTQYF
size: NA; J: TRBJ1-2; V: TRBV2; D: NA; DNA: TGTGCCAGCAAGGAGGGGCTGGTCGGGGGTCGTGGCTACACCTTC; CDR3: CASKEGLVGGRGYTF
size: NA; J: TRBJ2-7; V: TRBV25-1; D: NA; DNA: TGTGCCAGCAGGGCCGATCAGGGCCCGACCTACGAGCAGTACTTC; CDR3: CASRADQGPTYEQYF
size: NA; J: TRBJ2-1; V: TRBV7-9; D: TRBD1; DNA: TGTGCCAGCAGCTTAGCCGGTCAGGGGGCCGGTCAGTTCTTC; CDR3: CASSLAGQGAGQFF
size: few; J: TRBJ1-1; V: TRBV6-2/TRBV6-3; D: NA; DNA: TGTGCCAGCAGTCAGCGGGGGAACACTGAAGCTTTCTTT; CDR3: CASSQRGNTEAFF
size: once; J: TRBJ1-2; V: TRBV5-4; D: NA; DNA: TGTGCCAGCAGCTTGGGAAGAAATGGCTACACCTTC; CDR3: CASSLGRNGYTF
size: NA; J: TRBJ1-1; V: TRBV6-5; D: NA; DNA: TGTGCCAGCAGTTCCCCGGGACGGGGCCTTTTAGAAGCTTTCTTT; CDR3: CASSSPGRGLLEAFF
size: NA; J: TRBJ2-6; V: TRBV30; D: NA; DNA: TGTGCTCGGAGCGGCCGCTCTGGGGCCAACGTCCTGACTTTC; CDR3: CARSGRSGANVLTF
size: NA; J: TRBJ2-2; V: TRBV11-2; D: NA; DNA: TGTGCCAGCAGCTTAAAGGGAGGATTGCTGGGCAGGGAGCTGTTTTTT; CDR3: CASSLKGGLLGRELFF
size: NA; J: TRBJ1-4; V: TRBV10-2; D: NA; DNA: TGCGCCAGCAGTGACAGGGCGGGGGATGAAAAACTGTTTTTT; CDR3: CASSDRAGDEKLFF
size: NA; J: TRBJ2-2; V: TRBV6-2/TRBV6-3; D: NA; DNA: TGTGCCAGCAGTTACCCCCCCGGGGGAGCCCCGAACACCGGGGAGCTGTTTTTT; CDR3: CASSYPPGGAPNTGELFF
size: NA; J: TRBJ2-7; V: TRBV11-2; D: TRBD2; DNA: TGTGCCAGCAGCTTAAGGACTAGCGGGGCCCTCTCCTACGAGCAGTACTTC; CDR3: CASSLRTSGALSYEQYF
size: once; J: TRBJ2-7; V: TRBV6-5; D: TRBD1; DNA: TGTGCCAGCACTTGGACAGGGGTCTCCTACGAGCAGTACTTC; CDR3: CASTWTGVSYEQYF
size: NA; J: TRBJ1-2; V: TRBV1; D: NA; DNA: TGCACCAGCAGCCAGACAGGCCACTATGGCTACACCTTC; CDR3: CTSSQTGHYGYTF
size: few; J: TRBJ2-7; V: TRBV5-1; D: NA; DNA: TGCGCCAGCAGCTTGAATCTGGGGGCAGGGGCTTACGAGCAGTACTTC; CDR3: CASSLNLGAGAYEQYF
size: NA; J: TRBJ2-1; V: TRBV24-1; D: NA; DNA: TGTGCCACCAGTGGTAGCTATCCTTCATACAATGAGCAGTTCTTC; CDR3: CATSGSYPSYNEQFF